This T cell receptor (beta chain) is from a study of T cell responses to AZD1222 COVID-19 vaccine. On this clone itself: Its antigen remains unidentified.

Findings of the study overall: Just five or six AZD1222 recipients were seropositive at baseline. Across spike, vaccine-associated CD4 TCRs were found, dominant at 160-218 and 743-854.

Repertoires were generated with immunoSEQ multiplex PCR, while TCRdb's copy carries only in-frame clones and drops some. The sample has 100,000 to 150,000 clones, around 90% seen once. The germline V and J ends were trimmed by 7 bases and 9 bases, with 7 bases remaining between them. Germline CDR1 and CDR2: SNHLY and FYNNEI. The CDR3 consists of 11 residues. The receptor comes from an adult who received the AZD1222 COVID-19 vaccine. This sample comprised peripheral blood, obtained 28 days after the second AZD1222 dose. The rearrangement uses TRBV2 and TRBJ1-6; no definite D call. As DNA, the CDR3 is TGTGCCAGCACCTCGGGTTCACCCCTCCACTTT. Protein sequence: CASTSGSPLHF. Full variable domain (rest looked up from reference TRBV2 and TRBJ1-6): EPEVTQTPSHQVTQMGQEVILRCVPISNHLYFYWYRQILGQKVEFLVSFYNNEISEKSEIFDDQFSVERPDGSNFTLKIRSTKLEDSAMYFCASTSGSPLHFGNGTRLTVT.